The 32 T cell receptor beta chains below come from one sample, sequenced in a study of T cells in Graves' hyperthyroidism and ophthalmopathy (dated by TCRdb to about 2019). The library was made by multiplex PCR. Sequenced on an Illumina HiSeq 2000. TCR beta CDR3 regions were amplified from RNA transcripts. For the first round of RT-PCR on the TCR CDR3, the HTBI primer set was used together with the Qiagen OneStep RT-PCR kit. TCRdb reprocessing: public reads trimmed at Q25 with fastp, clones called with MiXCR, in-frame beta chains kept. Each CDR3 protein gets just one entry, which takes the most common genes and DNA from the rows behind it. The sample table records about 410,000 distinct CDR3 sequences; roughly 15% of these occur just once. About 20% of the sample is held by the ten biggest clonotypes. Sequences were obtained from blood. These TCRs come from a woman younger than 45 with Graves' ophthalmopathy.

This clonotype was seen ten or more times. The V call is TRBV7-3, the J call TRBJ2-3; D is unresolved. Per germline, CDR1 SGHTA and CDR2 FQGTGA. This CDR3 has 16 amino acids. The germline V and J ends were trimmed by 2 bases and 1 base, with 13 bases remaining between them. The CDR3 is CASSLDPGSGTDTQYF. CDR3 nucleotides: TGTGCCAGCAGCTTAGATCCTGGTTCGGGCACAGATACGCAGTATTTT.

This clonotype was recorded a few times. The chain links TRBV7-9 to TRBJ1-2; tentatively, D is TRBD1 (6 bases). Looked up from germline, CDR1 is SEHNR and CDR2 is FQNEAQ (reference sequence). The CDR3 spans 14 residues. Trimming cost V 2 bases and J 4 bases, with 11 bases left between them. CDR3 sequence (DNA): TGTGCCAGCAGCTTATCAGGGACACTCTATGGCTACACCTTC. This translates into CASSLSGTLYGYTF.

This clonotype was observed a handful of times. V gene TRBV10-3 combines with J gene TRBJ1-1; 8 bases agree with TRBD1. V lost 11 bases to trimming and J lost 4 bases; unmatched junction nucleotides: 9. CDR3 size: 13 residues. The germline CDR1 and CDR2 sequences are ENHRY and SYGVKD. The CDR3 region is CAPQGAVGTEAFF. The CDR3 DNA is TGTGCCCCCCAGGGGGCCGTGGGCACTGAAGCTTTCTTT.

This clonotype was detected ten times or more. This rearrangement joins TRBV6-2 or TRBV6-3 to TRBJ2-1; 9 bases match TRBD1. The CDR3 covers 15 residues. The germline CDR1 and CDR2 sequences are MNHEY and SVGEGT. The junction had 11 bases not matched to a gene; V was cut back by 7 bases and J by 7 bases. The CDR3 DNA reads as TGTGCCAGCAATGAACCGGACAGGGGAGGGAATGAGCAGTTCTTC. Translated: CASNEPDRGGNEQFF.

At least ten counts were recorded for this clonotype. V is TRBV7-8 and J is TRBJ1-1; maybe TRBD1 (5 bases). This CDR3 contains 15 residues. CDR1 and CDR2 from the germline V gene are SGHVS and FQNEAQ. Trimming took 1 base from V and 1 from J, leaving 10 bases between them. The CDR3 DNA reads as TGTGCCAGCAGCTTAGGCCTCGGGGGGAACACTGAAGCTTTCTTT. It specifies CASSLGLGGNTEAFF.

The sample holds many counts of this clonotype. This chain links TRBV10-3 with TRBJ2-3; perhaps TRBD2 as D (6 bases). CDR3 length equals 16 residues. Looked up from germline, CDR1 is ENHRY and CDR2 is SYGVKD. V was trimmed by 3 bases and J by 0 bases, leaving 13 bases between them. The CDR3 bases are TGTGCCATCAGTGATTCGGGACTTCCTAGCACAGATACGCAGTATTTT. Translated, it gives CAISDSGLPSTDTQYF.

This clonotype was recorded at least ten times. This chain connects TRBV7-2 to TRBJ1-5; D is uncertain. CDR1 and CDR2 from the germline V gene are SGHTA and FQGNSA. This CDR3 is 13 amino acids long. V was trimmed by 5 bases and J by 6 bases, leaving 11 bases between them. CDR3 bases: TGTGCCAGCAGCATAAGGGAGGGTCAGCCCCAGCATTTT. Protein product: CASSIREGQPQHF.

This clonotype was observed many times. V usage is TRBV11-2 and J usage is TRBJ2-7; either TRBD1 or TRBD2 may fit D (6 bases each). The ends were cut back, 5 bases at V and 0 bases at J, with 14 bases in the middle. Germline-derived CDR1 and CDR2 are SGHAT and FQNNGV. This CDR3 region has 15 residues. CDR3 protein: CASSGGGRASYEQYF. The CDR3 nucleotides are TGTGCCAGCAGCGGTGGGGGGCGGGCCTCCTACGAGCAGTACTTC.

This clonotype has ten or more counts. The chain has TRBV5-6 and TRBJ2-7; D is unresolved. V was trimmed by 0 bases and J by 4 bases, leaving 17 bases between them. The CDR3 spans 16 residues. CDR1 and CDR2 from the germline V gene are SGHDT and YYEEEE. In nucleotides, the CDR3 is TGTGCCAGCAGCTTGGTCGGTGCAGGATCTCCATACGAGCAGTACTTC. Its translation is CASSLVGAGSPYEQYF.

This clonotype has a count of ten or more. The V call is TRBV11-3, the J call TRBJ2-7; 7 nucleotides align to TRBD1. The CDR3 contains 15 residues. Germline V gene sequence: CDR1 SGHNT, CDR2 YENEEA. The trim removed 4 bases at V and 6 bases at J, leaving 12 bases unmatched. CDR3 sequence: CASSSDPEGAREQYF. The CDR3 nucleotides read TGTGCCAGCAGCTCAGATCCTGAGGGGGCCCGCGAGCAGTACTTC.

Notes on this clonotype: An end of the junction differs from the germline gene, which may be a read error. The V call is TRBV5-4, the J call TRBJ2-1; possible D gene TRBD2, 6 bases. This CDR3 is built from 16 residues. From germline, CDR1 is SGHNT and CDR2 YYREEE (reference sequence). CDR3 protein: CAGSLEGGPSYNEQFF. DNA of the CDR3: TGTGCCGGCAGCTTGGAGGGTGGACCCTCCTACAATGAGCAGTTCTTC.

The rearrangement uses TRBV19 and TRBJ1-2; no clear D gene. Germline V gene data show CDR1 as LNHDA and CDR2 as SQIVND (reference sequence). V was cut by 0 bases and J by 4 bases, with 6 bases left in between. The CDR3 has 13 amino acids. CDR3 DNA: TGTGCCAGTAGTATAGATCGTATCTATGGCTACACCTTC. It encodes CASSIDRIYGYTF.

This clonotype was counted at least ten times. The chain couples TRBV10-3 to TRBJ2-3; D not resolved. The CDR3 is 13 amino acids. V gave up 3 bases and J gave up 2 bases, with 6 bases separating them. Germline V lookup: CDR1 ENHRY, CDR2 SYGVKD. The CDR3 DNA is TGTGCCATCAGTGAAGGTAACACAGATACGCAGTATTTT. Its protein is CAISEGNTDTQYF.

This clonotype was recorded many times. J is TRBJ2-7 and V is TRBV20-1; 7 bases are a match to TRBD2. Losses at the gene ends were 6 bases for V and 2 bases for J; bases not matched to a gene: 4. CDR3 length: 12 amino acids. Germline V lookup: CDR1 DFQATT, CDR2 SNEGSKA (reference sequence). CDR3 sequence reads: CSATGLAYEQYF. The CDR3 DNA follows: TGCAGTGCCACCGGACTAGCCTACGAGCAGTACTTC.

This clonotype has at least ten counts. This chain joins TRBV6-1 and TRBJ1-2, with TRBD1 matching 7 bases. The CDR3 consists of 13 residues. Germline V gene sequence: CDR1 MNHNS, CDR2 SASEGT. The V segment lost 5 bases and the J segment 5 bases; nucleotides outside the gene matches: 5. CDR3 nucleotides: TGTGCCAGCAGTCGGGACAGCGGGTATGGCTACACCTTC. Translated: CASSRDSGYGYTF.

This clonotype was picked up many times. The gene calls are TRBV12-3 or TRBV12-4 and TRBJ2-5, with D perhaps TRBD1 (6 bases). The CDR3 is 13 residues long. V was clipped by 6 bases and J by 5 bases, with 13 bases between them. The CDR3 loop is CASRYRVGETQYF. Written as DNA, the CDR3 is TGTGCCAGCAGATACAGGGTCGGGGAGACCCAGTACTTC.

This clonotype was picked up many times. The V call is TRBV13, the J call TRBJ1-6; TRBD1 might be the D (6 bases). V was clipped by 3 bases and J by 4 bases, with 10 bases between them. CDR1 is PRHDT, CDR2 FYEKMQ, per germline (reference sequence). The CDR3 runs 15 residues. CDR3 DNA sequence: TGTGCCAGCAGCTTCTCAGGGGCATATAATTCACCCCTCCACTTT. It translates to CASSFSGAYNSPLHF.

The rearrangement links TRBV10-2 to TRBJ1-2; the D gene is possibly TRBD1 (6 bases). Germline V CDR1 and CDR2: WSHSY, SAAADI. Trimming took 2 bases from V and 8 from J, leaving 18 bases between them. This CDR3 region has 15 residues. The CDR3 region has the DNA TGCGCCAGCAGTGAGACCAGGGGAAGGACGGGCGGCTACACCTTC. Translating it yields CASSETRGRTGGYTF.

Regarding this clonotype: This sequence may be a read error, since a much larger clone differs from it by one base. The gene calls are TRBV7-9 and TRBJ1-5; D call uncertain. Trimming left V 1 base short and J 7 bases short, with 8 bases between. There are 13 residues in the CDR3. Germline CDR1 and CDR2: SEHNR and FQNEAQ (reference sequence). CDR3 nucleotide sequence: TGTGCCAGCAGCTTAGATGGATCCCAGCCCCAGCATTTT. Amino acid sequence: CASSLDGSQPQHF.

This clonotype has only a few counts. The V call is TRBV20-1, the J call TRBJ2-5; no clear D gene. Per the germline V gene, CDR1 is DFQATT and CDR2 is SNEGSKA (reference sequence). V was clipped by 5 bases and J by 5 bases, with 6 bases between them. This CDR3 region has 10 residues. Here the CDR3 reads CSALFETQYF. CDR3 nucleotide sequence: TGCAGTGCTCTATTTGAGACCCAGTACTTC.

This chain uses TRBV7-2 with TRBJ1-2, with D unclear. Germline CDR1 SGHTA, CDR2 FQGNSA. V was pared by 5 bases and J by 2 bases, with 12 bases between. This CDR3 has 14 residues. The CDR3 spells CASSLPRYNYGYTF. As DNA, the CDR3 is TGTGCCAGCAGCCTACCAAGGTACAACTATGGCTACACCTTC.

With respect to this clonotype: This may arise from a read error, as a much more abundant clone is one base away. The chain recombines TRBV5-8 with TRBJ2-7, with 12 bases aligning to TRBD1. CDR1 is SGHTS and CDR2 is YDEGEE in the germline V gene. The CDR3 totals 14 residues. Trimming took 4 bases from V and 5 from J; bases not matched to a gene: 4. The DNA of the CDR3 is TGTGCCAGCAGCACCGGGACAGGGGGCGACGAGCAGTACTTC. Its translation is CASSTGTGGDEQYF.

This clonotype was found once. A much larger clone lies a single base off, so this may be a read error. The rearrangement uses TRBV19 and TRBJ2-7; no clear D. CDR3 length equals 14 residues. Germline CDR1 reads LNHDA; CDR2 reads SQIVND (reference sequence). This CDR3 reads CATSITGASYEQYF. The DNA of the CDR3 is TGTGCCACTAGTATTACGGGCGCCAGCTACGAGCAGTACTTC.

This clonotype was observed a few times. The V call is TRBV6-1, the J call TRBJ2-5; 10 bases fit TRBD1. The trim removed 5 bases at V and 9 bases at J, leaving 12 bases unmatched. In germline, CDR1 is MNHNS, CDR2 SASEGT. This CDR3 region has 15 residues. The CDR3 nucleotides read TGTGCCAGCAGTTGGGGACAGGGGAGGGTGAGGGCCCAGTACTTC. Translation gives CASSWGQGRVRAQYF.

This clonotype was detected ten times or more. The V call is TRBV5-1, the J call TRBJ1-4, with 7 bases that match TRBD1. The CDR3 is made up of 15 amino acids. Germline V gene sequence: CDR1 SGHRS, CDR2 YFSETQ. J was trimmed by 8 bases and V by 2 bases; bases with no gene match: 9. The CDR3 here is CASSLTGALGEKLFF. The CDR3 DNA reads as TGCGCCAGCAGCTTAACAGGGGCTCTTGGAGAAAAACTGTTTTTT.

This chain uses TRBV27 with TRBJ2-6; TRBD1 is a possible D gene (6 bases). Deletions cut 7 bases from V and 0 bases from J, with 25 bases between. Per germline, CDR1 MNHEY and CDR2 SMNVEV (reference sequence). The CDR3 loop spans 20 amino acids. CDR3 in amino acids: CASNQSWQGFPYSGANVLTF. The CDR3 DNA sequence: TGTGCCAGCAATCAATCCTGGCAGGGGTTCCCCTACTCTGGGGCCAACGTCCTGACTTTC.

As concerns this clonotype: This may come from a read error, since a much larger clone is one base off. The chain uses TRBV4-2 and TRBJ2-5; unclear D gene. V was pared by 0 bases and J by 7 bases, with 9 bases between. Germline-derived CDR1 and CDR2 are LGHNA and YNFKEQ. The CDR3 covers 13 residues. CDR3: CASSQEGGGTQYF. Written as DNA, the CDR3 is TGTGCCAGCAGCCAAGAAGGCGGCGGGACCCAGTACTTC.

J is TRBJ1-4 and V is TRBV19, with 9 bases that match TRBD1. Germline lookup yields CDR1 LNHDA and CDR2 SQIVND (reference sequence). V lost 6 bases to trimming and J lost 0 bases; unmatched junction nucleotides: 5. The CDR3 contains 16 residues. The CDR3 loop reads CASRVTGGTTNEKLFF. The CDR3 DNA follows: TGTGCCAGTAGGGTAACAGGGGGCACAACTAATGAAAAACTGTTTTTT. The full variable domain, its missing parts supplied by reference TRBV19 and TRBJ1-4, is DGGITQSPKYLFRKEGQNVTLSCEQNLNHDAMYWYRQDPGQGLRLIYYSQIVNDFQKGDIAEGYSVSREKKESFPLTVTSAQKNPTAFYLCASRVTGGTTNEKLFFGSGTQLSVL.

The sample holds many counts of this clonotype. V and J are TRBV30 and TRBJ2-1; D call uncertain. V was cut by 0 bases and J by 3 bases, with 9 bases left in between. This CDR3 region has 14 residues. Per the germline V gene, CDR1 is GTSNPN and CDR2 is SVGIG (reference sequence). In DNA, the CDR3 is TGTGCCTGGAGTGTCGGACGGAACTACAATGAGCAGTTCTTC. Translated: CAWSVGRNYNEQFF. Full variable domain (rest looked up from reference TRBV30 and TRBJ2-1): SQTIHQWPATLVQPVGSPLSLECTVEGTSNPNLYWYRQAAGRGLQLLFYSVGIGQISSEVPQNLSASRPQDRQFILSSKKLLLSDSGFYLCAWSVGRNYNEQFFGPGTRLTVL.

This clonotype showed up many times. The rearrangement joins TRBV6-1 to TRBJ2-7; perhaps TRBD2 as D (7 bases). Germline assignment: CDR1 MNHNS and CDR2 SASEGT. V gave up 10 bases and J gave up 6 bases, with 16 bases separating them. This CDR3 region has 12 residues. The CDR3 bases are TGTGCCACACAGGGTACGGGGGGCGAGCAGTACTTC. Protein product: CATQGTGGEQYF.

The V call is TRBV7-6, the J call TRBJ2-6; D unresolved. The CDR3 length is 16 residues. V gave up 5 bases and J gave up 3 bases, with 14 bases separating them. Germline CDR1 reads SGHVS; CDR2 reads FNYEAQ. This chain's CDR3 is CASSPAGVGGANVLTF. The DNA of the CDR3 is TGTGCCAGCAGCCCGGCCGGAGTAGGTGGGGCCAACGTCCTGACTTTC.

Points on this clonotype: This sequence may be a read error, since a much larger clone differs from it by one base. The chain is built from TRBV20-1 and TRBJ2-5, with D hard to call. Per the germline V gene, CDR1 is DFQATT and CDR2 is SNEGSKA (reference sequence). This CDR3 comprises 13 residues. V lost 1 base, J lost 2 bases, and 8 bases lay in between. The CDR3 DNA sequence: TGCAGTGCTAGAGGGGCAGTACAAGAGACCCAGTACTTC. Its translation is CSARGAVQETQYF.